The rows below give T cell receptor beta chains drawn from one sample of a study of blood T cell repertoires in COVID-19. Produced via immunoSEQ multiplex PCR; TCRdb's table is partial and in-frame only. The sample has about 210,000 clones; more than 70% are singletons. The sample was PBMCs or T cells enriched from blood (not recorded which). Source of these receptors: a young man with acute COVID-19. CDR3s include the opening cysteine and the closing phenylalanine or tryptophan. The order of the fields is V gene, D gene, clone size, J gene, CDR3 DNA, CDR3 protein. D genes are given only for firm matches. Size is omitted from some rows. Given values are once, few, many or a class for expanded clones.

>TRBV15|TRBD1|NA|TRBJ1-2
TGTGCCACCAGCAGAGCCGGGACAGCCTCTAACTATGGCTACACCTTC
CATSRAGTASNYGYTF
>TRBV18|NA|NA|TRBJ1-1
TGTGCCAGCTCACCTGGTGGGCTCATGAACACTGAAGCTTTCTTT
CASSPGGLMNTEAFF
>TRBV10-2|NA|NA|TRBJ2-7
TGCGCCAGCAGGACAGCTCACTCCTACGAGCAGTACTTC
CASRTAHSYEQYF
>TRBV2|NA|once|TRBJ1-2
TGTGCCAGCAGTGAAAGAGAAGGGGGCTATGGCTACACCTTC
CASSEREGGYGYTF
>TRBV30|NA|NA|TRBJ1-3
TGTGCCTGGAGTCTGAGCTCTGGAAACACCATATATTTT
CAWSLSSGNTIYF
>TRBV2|TRBD2|few|TRBJ2-5
TGTGCCAGCAGCCCGGGACTAGCGGGAGTAGAGACCCAGTACTTC
CASSPGLAGVETQYF
>TRBV10-3|NA|NA|TRBJ1-4
TGTGCCATCAGTGAGTCTAGGGGAACTAATGAAAAACTGTTTTTT
CAISESRGTNEKLFF
>TRBV6-5|NA|NA|TRBJ1-2
TGTGCCAGCAGTCCCTTCAGGGGAGGCTACACCTTC
CASSPFRGGYTF
>TRBV9|NA|NA|TRBJ1-6
TGTGCCAGCAGCGTAGAAGTGAGCTCCTATAATTCACCCCTCCACTTT
CASSVEVSSYNSPLHF
>TRBV24-1|NA|NA|TRBJ1-1
TGTGCCACCAGTGGGGGGGTCTTCACTGAAGCTTTCTTT
CATSGGVFTEAFF
>TRBV27|TRBD2|NA|TRBJ2-7
TGTGCCAGCAGTCAGGGACTAGCGGGGGGCGAGCAGTACTTC
CASSQGLAGGEQYF
>TRBV25-1|NA|few|TRBJ1-1
TGTGCCAGCAGCGCTGGTGGGGCGGAGGGTAATGAAGCTTTCTTT
CASSAGGAEGNEAFF
>TRBV5-1|TRBD1|NA|TRBJ2-3
TGCGCCAGCAGCTCACAGGGGGCGTGGGGCACAGATACGCAGTATTTT
CASSSQGAWGTDTQYF
>TRBV7-3|NA|NA|TRBJ1-4
TGTGCCAGCAGCTGCCCACCCGGGGGGGCCACCAGGGAAAAACTGTTTTTT
CASSCPPGGATREKLFF
>TRBV4-2|TRBD1|NA|TRBJ1-1
TGTGCCAGCAGCAATGAGGGACAGGTCGTCGGAGCTTTCTTT
CASSNEGQVVGAFF
>TRBV24-1|NA|few|TRBJ1-2
TGTGCCACCAGTGAACCCGGGAATGGCTACACCTTC
CATSEPGNGYTF
>TRBV15|NA|few|TRBJ2-2
TGTGCCACCAGCATGTCGGTGAACACCGGGGAGCTGTTTTTT
CATSMSVNTGELFF
>TRBV12-3/TRBV12-4|NA|NA|TRBJ2-1
TGTGCCAGCAGTCCAGGGTATGAGCAGTTCTTC
CASSPGYEQFF
>TRBV28|TRBD1|many|TRBJ1-2
TGTGCCAGCAGTTTTAGATGGGACAGGGGTTACTATGGCTACACCTTC
CASSFRWDRGYYGYTF
>TRBV5-6|TRBD1|NA|TRBJ1-4
TGTGCCAGCAGCTTGAAGGGACAGGGATTCGAAAAACTGTTTTTT
CASSLKGQGFEKLFF
>TRBV3-1/TRBV3-2|TRBD1|NA|TRBJ1-5
TGTGCCAGCAGCCAAACAGGGGGATTGAAGCATTTT
CASSQTGGLKHF
>TRBV9|TRBD1|NA|TRBJ1-2
TGTGCCAGCAGCGTTACAGGGGACGGCTACACCTTC
CASSVTGDGYTF
>TRBV7-2|TRBD1|NA|TRBJ1-4
TGTGCCAGCAGCTCCGGGACAGTAGGTCAAAAACTGTTTTTT
CASSSGTVGQKLFF
>TRBV24-1|TRBD1|NA|TRBJ1-5
TGTGCCACCGGGGGACAGGGGGGCAATCAGCCCCAGCATTTT
CATGGQGGNQPQHF
>TRBV11-2|TRBD1|once|TRBJ2-1
TGTGCCAGCAGCTTGTACAGGGGCAATGAGCAGTTCTTC
CASSLYRGNEQFF
>TRBV28|TRBD1|once|TRBJ2-2
TGTGCCAGCAGTTTATTGGGACAGGGCGGCGGGGAGCTGTTTTTT
CASSLLGQGGGELFF
>TRBV18|NA|NA|TRBJ2-7
TGTGCCAGCTCACCAAGGACGGGGGAAACCTACGAGCAGTACTTC
CASSPRTGETYEQYF
>TRBV6-5|NA|NA|TRBJ1-5
TGTGCCAGCAGGCCCACAGGACCCAATCAGCCCCAGCATTTT
CASRPTGPNQPQHF
>TRBV24-1|TRBD2|NA|TRBJ2-1
TGTGCCACCAGTGATCACAGCGGGGAAAACAATGAGCAGTTCTTC
CATSDHSGENNEQFF
>TRBV6-6|NA|NA|TRBJ1-1
TGTGCCAGTACGGGCAGGGCTGAAGCTTTCTTT
CASTGRAEAFF
>TRBV5-5|TRBD1|NA|TRBJ1-3
TGTGCCAGCAGCGCAATTATCGCGGACAGGGTAGTGTCTGGAAACACCATATATTTT
CASSAIIADRVVSGNTIYF
>TRBV20-1|TRBD1|NA|TRBJ1-4
TGCAGTGCTAGTAGACAGGGGGTTGGCGAAAAACTGTTTTTT
CSASRQGVGEKLFF
>TRBV10-2|NA|NA|TRBJ1-5
TGCGCCAGCAGTGAGCAGGGAAGCAATCAGCCCCAGCATTTT
CASSEQGSNQPQHF
>TRBV9|NA|NA|TRBJ2-5
TGTGCCAGCAGCGATGAGGGGGTCCACCAAGAGACCCAGTACTTC
CASSDEGVHQETQYF
>TRBV9|NA|NA|TRBJ1-5
TGTGCCAGCGGGCGGGATAGCAATCAGCCCCAGCATTTT
CASGRDSNQPQHF
>TRBV7-9|TRBD2|NA|TRBJ2-5
TGTGCCAGCAGCTTAACCCGGAGCGGGGCGGAGACCCAGTACTTC
CASSLTRSGAETQYF
>TRBV10-2|TRBD1|NA|TRBJ1-6
TGCGCCAGCAGTGCCCCTACAGGGGGATATAATTCACCCCTCCACTTT
CASSAPTGGYNSPLHF